Following are 8 T cell receptor beta chains from one sample sequenced in a study of control samples from healthy donors and cancer patients. This table comes from immunoSEQ multiplex PCR, and its TCRdb copy is limited to in-frame clones, with some not included. The table records around 51,000 clones, 80% of them present only once. What was sequenced was blood. Receptor source: a man aged 70 or older in good health.

The V call is TRBV6-6, the J call TRBJ1-1; D ambiguous. Trimming removed 5 bases from V and 4 bases from J, with 11 bases in between. The CDR3 runs 13 residues. Germline CDR1 is MNHNY and CDR2 is SVGAGI (reference sequence). The CDR3: CASSQGPGTEAFF. The CDR3 nucleotides read TGTGCCAGCAGTCAAGGACCGGGCACTGAAGCTTTCTTT.

This clone was observed a single time. The chain is built from TRBV2 and TRBJ1-1; D not resolved. CDR1 and CDR2 (germline): SNHLY, FYNNEI. CDR3 length equals 15 residues. The germline V and J ends were trimmed by 7 bases and 0 bases, with 15 bases remaining between them. CDR3 sequence (DNA): TGTGCCAGCAAATTTTCCGTAGGTCTGAACACTGAAGCTTTCTTT. Translated: CASKFSVGLNTEAFF.

The V gene is TRBV5-1, the J gene TRBJ1-4; D uncertain. The germline V gene encodes CDR1 SGHRS and CDR2 YFSETQ. V gave up 1 base and J gave up 4 bases, with 11 bases separating them. The CDR3 extends over 15 amino acids. In DNA, the CDR3 is TGCGCCAGCAGCTTGCGAGGGATTAATAATGAAAAACTGTTTTTT. Protein product: CASSLRGINNEKLFF.

The chain combines TRBV10-1 with TRBJ1-2; D is unclear. This CDR3 has 13 amino acids. The germline V gene has CDR1 WNHNN and CDR2 SYGVQD (reference sequence). V was trimmed by 3 bases and J by 8 bases, leaving 13 bases between them. The CDR3 reads CASSDGGFSGYTF. DNA of the CDR3: TGCGCCAGCAGTGATGGAGGGTTCAGCGGCTACACCTTC.

The V and J genes are TRBV27 and TRBJ1-1, with 7 nucleotides matching TRBD1. The CDR3 has 14 amino acids. Trimming cost V 6 bases and J 5 bases; bases outside gene matches: 9. Germline-derived CDR1 and CDR2 are MNHEY and SMNVEV (reference sequence). CDR3: CASSPAQGGTEAFF. The CDR3 nucleotides are TGTGCCAGCAGCCCAGCCCAGGGGGGGACTGAAGCTTTCTTT.

V gene TRBV19 combines with J gene TRBJ1-1; TRBD1 might be the D (6 bases). CDR1 is LNHDA, CDR2 SQIVND, per germline (reference sequence). The CDR3 extends over 14 amino acids. V lost 6 bases, J lost 0 bases, and 11 bases lay in between. The CDR3: CASRRQVLNTEAFF. The CDR3 DNA reads TGTGCCAGTAGAAGACAGGTCTTGAACACTGAAGCTTTCTTT.

V usage is TRBV18 and J usage is TRBJ1-1; possible D gene TRBD1, 6 bases. The CDR3 spans 14 residues. Trimming removed 3 bases from V and 8 bases from J, with 16 bases in between. Germline-derived CDR1 and CDR2 are KGHSH and LQKENI. CDR3 in amino acids: CASSPTQGSPEAFF. In nucleotides, the CDR3 is TGTGCCAGCTCACCGACACAGGGATCCCCCGAAGCTTTCTTT.

The chain has TRBV24-1 and TRBJ2-1; D not certain. Trimming pared 4 bases from V and 9 bases from J, leaving 12 bases between. Germline V gene lookup returns CDR1 KGHDR and CDR2 SFDVKD. This CDR3 is built from 13 residues. The CDR3 DNA follows: TGTGCCACCAGTGAGTCTCCAGCGACTGAGCAGTTCTTC. Translation gives CATSESPATEQFF.